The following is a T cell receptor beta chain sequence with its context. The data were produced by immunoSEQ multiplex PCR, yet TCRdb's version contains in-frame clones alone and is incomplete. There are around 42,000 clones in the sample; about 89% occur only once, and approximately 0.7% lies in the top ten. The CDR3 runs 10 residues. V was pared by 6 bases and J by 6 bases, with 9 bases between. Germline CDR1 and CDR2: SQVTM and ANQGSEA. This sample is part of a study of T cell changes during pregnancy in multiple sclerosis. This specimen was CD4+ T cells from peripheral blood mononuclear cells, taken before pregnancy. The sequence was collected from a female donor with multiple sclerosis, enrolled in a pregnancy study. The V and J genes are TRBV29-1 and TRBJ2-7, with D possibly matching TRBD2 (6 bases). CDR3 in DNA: TGCAGCGTCGCGGGATCCGAGCAGTACTTC. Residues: CSVAGSEQYF.